The text below deals with one TCR beta chain. Its target is unknown. This record comes from a study of T cells in Graves' hyperthyroidism and ophthalmopathy. TCR beta CDR3 regions were amplified from RNA transcripts. The HTBI primer set served for first-round RT-PCR of the TCR CDR3. TCRdb re-analysed the multiplex PCR reads in MiXCR, keeping a single row per CDR3 protein. The sample holds some 300,000 distinct CDR3 sequences, roughly a fifth seen once. This CDR3 has 15 residues. CDR1 and CDR2 from the germline V gene are SQVTM and ANQGSEA. Unmatched junction bases numbered 11, after V lost 3 bases and J lost 9 bases. Whole-study findings and limits: Model-based prediction identified ophthalmopathy a median 6.5 months prior to its onset.

The chain links TRBV29-1 to TRBJ2-1, with TRBD2 identical over 10 bases. Sequencing was carried out using blood. The source of this sequence is a man aged 45-60 years with Graves' ophthalmopathy. The DNA of the CDR3 is TGCAGCGTTGAGCGAGGCGCTAGCGGGAGTTTTGAGCAGTTCTTC. Translated, it gives CSVERGASGSFEQFF.